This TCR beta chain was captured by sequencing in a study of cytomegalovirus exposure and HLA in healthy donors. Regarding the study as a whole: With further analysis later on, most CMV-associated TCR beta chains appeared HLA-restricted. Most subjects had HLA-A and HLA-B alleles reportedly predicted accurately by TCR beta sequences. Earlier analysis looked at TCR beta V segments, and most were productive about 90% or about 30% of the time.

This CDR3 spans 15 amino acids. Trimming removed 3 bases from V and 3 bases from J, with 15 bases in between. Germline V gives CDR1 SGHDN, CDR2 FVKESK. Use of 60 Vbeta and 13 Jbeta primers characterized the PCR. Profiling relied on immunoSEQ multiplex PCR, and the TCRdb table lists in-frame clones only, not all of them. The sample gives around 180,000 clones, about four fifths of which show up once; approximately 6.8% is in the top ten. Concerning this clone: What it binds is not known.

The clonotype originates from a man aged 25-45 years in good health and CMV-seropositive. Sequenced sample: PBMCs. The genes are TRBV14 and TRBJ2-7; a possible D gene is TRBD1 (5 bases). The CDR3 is CASSHANGQVYEQYF. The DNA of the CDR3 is TGTGCCAGCAGCCACGCAAACGGACAAGTCTACGAGCAGTACTTC.